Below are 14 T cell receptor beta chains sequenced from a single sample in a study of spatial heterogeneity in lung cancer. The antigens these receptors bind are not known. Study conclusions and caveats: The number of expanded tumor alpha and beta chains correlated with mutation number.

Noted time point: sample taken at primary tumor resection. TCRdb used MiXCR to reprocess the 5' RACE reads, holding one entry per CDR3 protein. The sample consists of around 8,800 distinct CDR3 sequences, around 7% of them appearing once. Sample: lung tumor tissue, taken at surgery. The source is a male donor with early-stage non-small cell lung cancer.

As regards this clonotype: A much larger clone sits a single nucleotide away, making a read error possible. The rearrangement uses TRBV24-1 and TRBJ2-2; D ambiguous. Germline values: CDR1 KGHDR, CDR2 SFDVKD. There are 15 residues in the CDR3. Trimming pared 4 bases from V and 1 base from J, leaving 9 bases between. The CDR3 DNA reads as TGTGCCACCAGTGAGGCAGTCCGGAACACCGGGGAGCTGTTTTTT. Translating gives CATSEAVRNTGELFF.

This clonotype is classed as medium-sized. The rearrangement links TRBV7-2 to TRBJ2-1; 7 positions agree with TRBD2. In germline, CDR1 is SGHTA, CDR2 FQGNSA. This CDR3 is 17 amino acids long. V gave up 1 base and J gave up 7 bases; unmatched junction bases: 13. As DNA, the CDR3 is TGTGCCAGCAGCTTAGTGTTGGGGGGAGGGCCCGGGAATGAGCAGTTCTTC. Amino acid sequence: CASSLVLGGGPGNEQFF.

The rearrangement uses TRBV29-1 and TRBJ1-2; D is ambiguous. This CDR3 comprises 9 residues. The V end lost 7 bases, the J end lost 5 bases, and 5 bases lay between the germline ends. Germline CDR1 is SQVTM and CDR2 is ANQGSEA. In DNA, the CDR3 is TGCAGCGCCGAATATGGCTACACCTTC. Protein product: CSAEYGYTF. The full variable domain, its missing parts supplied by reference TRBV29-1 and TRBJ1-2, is SAVISQKPSRDICQRGTSLTIQCQVDSQVTMMFWYRQQPGQSLTLIATANQGSEATYESGFVIDKFPISRPNLTFSTLTVSNMSPEDSSIYLCSAEYGYTFGSGTRLTVV.

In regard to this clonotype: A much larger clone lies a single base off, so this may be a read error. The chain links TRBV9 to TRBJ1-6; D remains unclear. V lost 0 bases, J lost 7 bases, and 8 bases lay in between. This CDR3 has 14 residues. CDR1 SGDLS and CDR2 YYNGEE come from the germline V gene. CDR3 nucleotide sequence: TGTGCCAGCAGCGTAGATGATTTCAATTCACCCCTCCACTTT. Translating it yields CASSVDDFNSPLHF.

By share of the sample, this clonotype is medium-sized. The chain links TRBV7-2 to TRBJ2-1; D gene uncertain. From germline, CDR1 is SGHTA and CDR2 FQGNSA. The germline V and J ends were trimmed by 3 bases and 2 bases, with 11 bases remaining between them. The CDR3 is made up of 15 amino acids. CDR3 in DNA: TGTGCCAGCAGCTTTAATAGTCTGCCCTACAATGAGCAGTTCTTC. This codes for CASSFNSLPYNEQFF.

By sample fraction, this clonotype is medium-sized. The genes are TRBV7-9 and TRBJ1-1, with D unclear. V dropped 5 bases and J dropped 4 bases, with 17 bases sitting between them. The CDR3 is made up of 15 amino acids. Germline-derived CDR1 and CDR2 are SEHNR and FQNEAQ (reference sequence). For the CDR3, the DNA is TGTGCCAGCAGCGACTCCGTTGCGCCGGGCACTGAAGCTTTCTTT. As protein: CASSDSVAPGTEAFF.

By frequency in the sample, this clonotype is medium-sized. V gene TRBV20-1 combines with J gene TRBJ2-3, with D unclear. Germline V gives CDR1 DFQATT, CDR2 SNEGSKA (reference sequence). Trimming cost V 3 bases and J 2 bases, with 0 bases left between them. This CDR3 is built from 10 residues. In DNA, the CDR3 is TGCAGTGCTAGCACAGATACGCAGTATTTT. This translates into CSASTDTQYF.

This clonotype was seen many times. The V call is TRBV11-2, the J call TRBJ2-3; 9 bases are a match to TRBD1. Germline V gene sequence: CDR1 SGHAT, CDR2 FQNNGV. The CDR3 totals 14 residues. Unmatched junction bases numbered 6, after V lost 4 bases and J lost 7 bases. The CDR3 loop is CASSYRGPFNTQYF. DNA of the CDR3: TGTGCCAGCAGCTACAGGGGGCCTTTTAATACGCAGTATTTT.

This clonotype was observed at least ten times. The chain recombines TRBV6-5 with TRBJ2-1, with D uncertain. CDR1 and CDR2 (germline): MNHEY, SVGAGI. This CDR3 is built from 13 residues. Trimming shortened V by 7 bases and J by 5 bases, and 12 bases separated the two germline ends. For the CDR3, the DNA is TGTGCCAGCAAAGGGCCACCTCACAATGAGCAGTTCTTC. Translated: CASKGPPHNEQFF.

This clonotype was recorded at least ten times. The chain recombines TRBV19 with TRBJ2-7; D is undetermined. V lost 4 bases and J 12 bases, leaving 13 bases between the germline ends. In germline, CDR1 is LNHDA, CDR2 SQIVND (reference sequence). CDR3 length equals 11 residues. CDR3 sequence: CASSKSLWAYF. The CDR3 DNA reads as TGTGCCAGTAGTAAGTCGCTGTGGGCGTACTTC.

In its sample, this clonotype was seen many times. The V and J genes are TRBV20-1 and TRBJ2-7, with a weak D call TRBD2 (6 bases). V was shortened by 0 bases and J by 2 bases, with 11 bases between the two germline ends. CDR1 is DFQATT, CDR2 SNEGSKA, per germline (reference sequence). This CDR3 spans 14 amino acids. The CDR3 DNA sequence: TGCAGTGCTAGAGATACTAGCTCAACCTACGAGCAGTACTTC. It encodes CSARDTSSTYEQYF.

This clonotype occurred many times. CDR3 protein: CASSKGQITDTQYF. CDR3 nucleotide sequence: TGTGCCAGCAGTAAGGGACAGATCACAGATACGCAGTATTTT. The rearrangement links TRBV28 to TRBJ2-3, with 7 bases matching TRBD1. Trimming cost V 5 bases and J 2 bases; bases outside gene matches: 4. Per germline, CDR1 MDHEN and CDR2 SYDVKM. CDR3 length: 14 residues.

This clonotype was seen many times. CDR3 region: CASSLTGARTDTQYF. The DNA for the CDR3 is TGTGCCAGCAGCTTAACGGGGGCAAGGACAGATACGCAGTATTTT. The chain has TRBV7-3 and TRBJ2-3; D might be TRBD1 (6 bases). The V gene lost 0 bases and the J gene lost 3 bases, with 10 bases spanning the gap. Looked up from germline, CDR1 is SGHTA and CDR2 is FQGTGA. The CDR3 length is 15 residues.

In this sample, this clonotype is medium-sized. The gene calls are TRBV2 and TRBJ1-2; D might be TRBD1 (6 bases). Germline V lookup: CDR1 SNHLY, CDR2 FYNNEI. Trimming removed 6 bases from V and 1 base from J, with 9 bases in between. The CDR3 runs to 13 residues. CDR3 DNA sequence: TGTGCCAGCAGGTGGACAGATAACTATGGCTACACCTTC. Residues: CASRWTDNYGYTF.